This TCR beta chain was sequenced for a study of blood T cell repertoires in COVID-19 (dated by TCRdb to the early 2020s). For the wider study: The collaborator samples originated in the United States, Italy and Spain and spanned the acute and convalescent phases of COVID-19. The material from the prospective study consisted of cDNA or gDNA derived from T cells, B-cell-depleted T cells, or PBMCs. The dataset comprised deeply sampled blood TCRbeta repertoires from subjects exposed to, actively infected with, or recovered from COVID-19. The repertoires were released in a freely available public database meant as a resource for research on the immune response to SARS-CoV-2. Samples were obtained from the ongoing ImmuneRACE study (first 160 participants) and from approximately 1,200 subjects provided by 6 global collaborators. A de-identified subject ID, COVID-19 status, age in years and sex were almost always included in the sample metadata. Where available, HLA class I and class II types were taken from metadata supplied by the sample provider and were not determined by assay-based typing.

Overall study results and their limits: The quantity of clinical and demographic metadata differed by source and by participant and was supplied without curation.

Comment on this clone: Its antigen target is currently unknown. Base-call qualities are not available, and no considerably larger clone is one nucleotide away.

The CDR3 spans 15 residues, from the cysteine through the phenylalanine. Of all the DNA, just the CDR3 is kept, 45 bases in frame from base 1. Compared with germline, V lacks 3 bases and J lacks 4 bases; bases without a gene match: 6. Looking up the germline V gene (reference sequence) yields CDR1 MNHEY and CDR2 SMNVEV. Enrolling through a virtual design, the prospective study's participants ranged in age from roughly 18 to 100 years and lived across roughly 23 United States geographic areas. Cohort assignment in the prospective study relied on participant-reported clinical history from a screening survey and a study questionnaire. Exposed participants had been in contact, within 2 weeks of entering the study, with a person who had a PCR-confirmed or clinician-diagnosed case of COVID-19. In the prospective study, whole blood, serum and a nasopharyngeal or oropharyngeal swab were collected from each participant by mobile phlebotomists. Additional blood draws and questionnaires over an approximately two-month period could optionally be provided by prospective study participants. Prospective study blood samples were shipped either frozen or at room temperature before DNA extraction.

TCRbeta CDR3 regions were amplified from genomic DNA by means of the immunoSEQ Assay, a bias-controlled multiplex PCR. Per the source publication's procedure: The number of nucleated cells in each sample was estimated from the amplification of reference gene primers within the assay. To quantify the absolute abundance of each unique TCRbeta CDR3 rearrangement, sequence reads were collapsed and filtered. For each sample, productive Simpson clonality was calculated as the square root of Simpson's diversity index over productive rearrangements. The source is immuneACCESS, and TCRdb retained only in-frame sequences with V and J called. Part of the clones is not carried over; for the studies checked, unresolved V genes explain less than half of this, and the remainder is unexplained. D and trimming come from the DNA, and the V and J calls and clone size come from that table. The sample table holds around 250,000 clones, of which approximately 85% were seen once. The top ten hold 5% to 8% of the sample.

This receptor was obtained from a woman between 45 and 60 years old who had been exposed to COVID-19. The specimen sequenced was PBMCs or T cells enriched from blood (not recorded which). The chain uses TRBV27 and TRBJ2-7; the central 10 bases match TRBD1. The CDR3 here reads CASSLGGTGVYEQYF. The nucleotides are TGTGCCAGCAGTTTGGGAGGGACAGGGGTTTACGAGCAGTACTTC.